This section outlines one TCR beta chain sequence together with its context. The data are from a study of blood T cell repertoires in COVID-19. Germline CDR1 is MDHEN and CDR2 is SYDVKM. Trimming removed 2 bases from V and 7 bases from J; junction bases left unmatched: 15. This CDR3 contains 19 residues. Measured with immunoSEQ multiplex PCR; TCRdb has only the in-frame clones, and not every one. This table holds a few hundred thousand clones, roughly 85% found once. This chain joins TRBV28 and TRBJ1-6; TRBD1 matches 9 bases. The clonotype comes from a man in his fifties with active or convalescent COVID-19. The specimen sequenced was peripheral blood. CDR3 sequence (DNA): TGTGCCAGCAGTTTAACAAATCTCGGGCAGGGACAGGGAAATTCACCCCTCCACTTT. It codes for CASSLTNLGQGQGNSPLHF.